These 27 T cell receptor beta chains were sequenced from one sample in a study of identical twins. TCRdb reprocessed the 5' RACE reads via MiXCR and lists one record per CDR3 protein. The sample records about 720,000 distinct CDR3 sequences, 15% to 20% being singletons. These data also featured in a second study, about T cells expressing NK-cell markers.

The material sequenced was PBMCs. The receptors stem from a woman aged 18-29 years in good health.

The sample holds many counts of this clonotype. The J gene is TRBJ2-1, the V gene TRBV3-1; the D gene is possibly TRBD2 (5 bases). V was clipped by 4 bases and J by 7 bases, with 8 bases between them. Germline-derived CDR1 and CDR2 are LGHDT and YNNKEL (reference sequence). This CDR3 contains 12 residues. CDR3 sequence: CASSRTRNEQFF. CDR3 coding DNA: TGTGCCAGCAGCCGTACTAGGAATGAGCAGTTCTTC.

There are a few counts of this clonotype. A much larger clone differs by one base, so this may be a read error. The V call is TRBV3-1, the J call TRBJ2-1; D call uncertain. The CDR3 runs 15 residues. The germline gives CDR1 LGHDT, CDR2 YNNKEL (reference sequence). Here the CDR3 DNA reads TGTGCCAGCTGCCAGCTTCGGGCCCCGGGCAATGAGCAGTTCTTC. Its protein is CASCQLRAPGNEQFF.

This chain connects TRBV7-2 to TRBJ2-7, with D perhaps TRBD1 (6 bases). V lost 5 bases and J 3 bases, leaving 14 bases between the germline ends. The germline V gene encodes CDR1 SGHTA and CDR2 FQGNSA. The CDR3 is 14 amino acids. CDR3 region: CASSARQEGYEQYF. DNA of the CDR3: TGTGCCAGCAGCGCCAGACAGGAAGGCTACGAGCAGTACTTC.

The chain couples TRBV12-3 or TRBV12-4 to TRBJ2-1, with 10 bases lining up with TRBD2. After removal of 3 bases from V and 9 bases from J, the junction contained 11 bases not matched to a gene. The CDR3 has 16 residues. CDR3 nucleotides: TGTGCCAGCAGTTTTCTAGCGGGAGAATCTGGTGGTGAGCAGTTCTTC. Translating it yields CASSFLAGESGGEQFF.

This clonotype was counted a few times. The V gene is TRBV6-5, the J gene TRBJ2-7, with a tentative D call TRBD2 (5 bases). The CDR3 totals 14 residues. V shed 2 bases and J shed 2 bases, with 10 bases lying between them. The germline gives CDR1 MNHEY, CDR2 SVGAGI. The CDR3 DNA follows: TGTGCCAGCAGTTACGGGAGCAGCGCCTACGAGCAGTACTTC. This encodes CASSYGSSAYEQYF.

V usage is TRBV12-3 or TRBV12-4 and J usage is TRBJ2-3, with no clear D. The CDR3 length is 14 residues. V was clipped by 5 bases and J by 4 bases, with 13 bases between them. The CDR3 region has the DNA TGTGCCAGCAGTATACGGCATACAGCAGATACGCAGTATTTT. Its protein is CASSIRHTADTQYF.

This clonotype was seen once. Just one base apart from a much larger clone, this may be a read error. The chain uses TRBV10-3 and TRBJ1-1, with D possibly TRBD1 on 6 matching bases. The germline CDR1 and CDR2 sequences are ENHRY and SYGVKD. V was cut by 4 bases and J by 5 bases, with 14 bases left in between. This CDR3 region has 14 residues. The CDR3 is CAISGTDGWTEAFF. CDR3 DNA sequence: TGTGCCATCAGTGGGACAGATGGTTGGACTGAAGCTTTCTTT.

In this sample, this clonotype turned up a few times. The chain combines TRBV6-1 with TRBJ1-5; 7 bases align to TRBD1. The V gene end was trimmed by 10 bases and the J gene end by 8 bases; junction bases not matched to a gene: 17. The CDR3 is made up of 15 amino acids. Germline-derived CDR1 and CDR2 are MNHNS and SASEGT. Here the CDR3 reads CATKPAGSRGEPQHF. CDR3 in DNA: TGTGCCACCAAACCGGCTGGGAGCAGGGGGGAGCCCCAGCATTTT.

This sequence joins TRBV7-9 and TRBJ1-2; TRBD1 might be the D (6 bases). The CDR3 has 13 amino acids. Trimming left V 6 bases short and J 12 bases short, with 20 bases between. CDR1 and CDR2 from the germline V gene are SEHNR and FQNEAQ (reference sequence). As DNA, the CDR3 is TGTGCCAGCAGACCACGTCTGGACAGTTCCAACACCTTC. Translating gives CASRPRLDSSNTF.

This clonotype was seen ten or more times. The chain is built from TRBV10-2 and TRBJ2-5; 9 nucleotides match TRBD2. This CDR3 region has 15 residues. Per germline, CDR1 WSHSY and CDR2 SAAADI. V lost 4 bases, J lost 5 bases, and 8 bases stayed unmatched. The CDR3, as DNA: TGCGCCAGCAGTGCTTCCGGGACTAGCCGGGAGACCCAGTACTTC. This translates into CASSASGTSRETQYF.

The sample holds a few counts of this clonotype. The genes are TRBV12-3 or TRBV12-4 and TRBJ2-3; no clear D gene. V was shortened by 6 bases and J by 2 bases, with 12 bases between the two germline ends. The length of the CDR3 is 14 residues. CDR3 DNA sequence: TGTGCCAGCAGGGTTCGGAAGGACACAGATACGCAGTATTTT. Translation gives CASRVRKDTDTQYF.

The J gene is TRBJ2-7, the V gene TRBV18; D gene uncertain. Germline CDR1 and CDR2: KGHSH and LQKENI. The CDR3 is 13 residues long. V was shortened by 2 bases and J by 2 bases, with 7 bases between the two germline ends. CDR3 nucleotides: TGTGCCAGCTCACCATCCCCCGCCTACGAGCAGTACTTC. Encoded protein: CASSPSPAYEQYF.

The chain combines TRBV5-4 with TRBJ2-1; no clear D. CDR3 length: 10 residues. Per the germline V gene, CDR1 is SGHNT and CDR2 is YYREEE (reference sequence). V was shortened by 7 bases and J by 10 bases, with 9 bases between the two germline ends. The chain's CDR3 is CASGNGEQFF. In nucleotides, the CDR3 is TGTGCCAGCGGGAACGGGGAGCAGTTCTTC.

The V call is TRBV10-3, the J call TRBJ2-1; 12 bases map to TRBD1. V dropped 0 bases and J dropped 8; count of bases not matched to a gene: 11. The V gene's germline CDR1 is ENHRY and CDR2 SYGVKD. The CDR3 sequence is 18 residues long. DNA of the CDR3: TGTGCCATCAGTGAGTCGATCATGGGACAGGGGGCGCGGGATGAGCAGTTCTTC. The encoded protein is CAISESIMGQGARDEQFF.

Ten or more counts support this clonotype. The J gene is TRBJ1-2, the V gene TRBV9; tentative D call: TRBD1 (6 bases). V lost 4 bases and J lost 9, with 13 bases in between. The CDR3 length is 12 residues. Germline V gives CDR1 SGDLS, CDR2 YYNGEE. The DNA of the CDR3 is TGTGCCAGCAGCACTCAACAGGGTAGCTACACCTTC. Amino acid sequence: CASSTQQGSYTF.

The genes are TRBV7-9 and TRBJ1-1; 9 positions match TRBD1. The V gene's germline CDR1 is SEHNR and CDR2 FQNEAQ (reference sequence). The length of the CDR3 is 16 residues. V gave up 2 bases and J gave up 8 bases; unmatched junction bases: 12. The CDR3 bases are TGTGCCAGCAGCTTAATCGGGGACAGGGCCGGGTGGGAAGCTTTCTTT. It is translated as CASSLIGDRAGWEAFF.

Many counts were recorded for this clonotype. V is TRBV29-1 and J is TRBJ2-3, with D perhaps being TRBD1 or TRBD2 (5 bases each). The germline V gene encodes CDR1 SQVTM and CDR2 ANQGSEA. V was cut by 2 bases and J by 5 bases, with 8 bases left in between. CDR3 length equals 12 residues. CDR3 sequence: CSVEKGRDTQYF. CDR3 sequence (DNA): TGCAGCGTTGAAAAGGGGAGAGATACGCAGTATTTT.

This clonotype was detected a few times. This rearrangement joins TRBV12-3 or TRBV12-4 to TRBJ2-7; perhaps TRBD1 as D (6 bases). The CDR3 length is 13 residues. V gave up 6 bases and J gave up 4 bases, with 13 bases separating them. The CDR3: CASSKGTSYEQYF. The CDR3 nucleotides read TGTGCCAGCAGCAAGGGGACATCTTACGAGCAGTACTTC.

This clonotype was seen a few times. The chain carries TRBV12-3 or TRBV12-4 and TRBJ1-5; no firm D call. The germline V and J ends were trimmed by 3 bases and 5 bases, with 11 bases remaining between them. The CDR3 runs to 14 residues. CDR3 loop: CASSLGATHQPQHF. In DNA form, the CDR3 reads TGTGCCAGCAGTTTGGGAGCTACTCATCAGCCCCAGCATTTT.

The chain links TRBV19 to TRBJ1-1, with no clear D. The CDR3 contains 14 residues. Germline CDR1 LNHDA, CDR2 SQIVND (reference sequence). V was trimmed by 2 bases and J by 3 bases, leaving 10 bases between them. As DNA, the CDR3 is TGTGCCAGTAGTATAAGCGGGAGGTACACTGAAGCTTTCTTT. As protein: CASSISGRYTEAFF.

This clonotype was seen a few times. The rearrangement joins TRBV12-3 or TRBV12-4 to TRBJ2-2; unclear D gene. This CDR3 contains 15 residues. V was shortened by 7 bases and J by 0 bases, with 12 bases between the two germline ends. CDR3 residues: CASTTTHSNTGELFF. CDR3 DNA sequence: TGTGCCAGCACTACGACACATTCGAACACCGGGGAGCTGTTTTTT.

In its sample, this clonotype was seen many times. CDR3 loop: CASSLTTTGANTEAFF. As DNA, the CDR3 is TGCGCCAGCAGCTTGACGACGACAGGGGCGAACACTGAAGCTTTCTTT. This chain joins TRBV5-1 and TRBJ1-1, with TRBD1 matching 8 bases. The junction had 6 bases not matched to a gene; V was cut back by 1 base and J by 1 base. The CDR3 spans 16 residues. Germline loops: CDR1 SGHRS, CDR2 YFSETQ. The full variable domain, with the rest looked up from reference TRBV5-1 and TRBJ1-1, is KAGVTQTPRYLIKTRGQQVTLSCSPISGHRSVSWYQQTPGQGLQFLFEYFSETQRNKGNFPGRFSGRQFSNSRSEMNVSTLELGDSALYLCASSLTTTGANTEAFFGQGTRLTVV.

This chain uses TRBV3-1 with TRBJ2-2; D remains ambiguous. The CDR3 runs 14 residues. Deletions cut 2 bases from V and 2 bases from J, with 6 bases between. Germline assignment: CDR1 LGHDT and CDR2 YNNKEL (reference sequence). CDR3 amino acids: CASSQLGNTGELFF. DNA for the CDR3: TGTGCCAGCAGCCAACTAGGAAACACCGGGGAGCTGTTTTTT.

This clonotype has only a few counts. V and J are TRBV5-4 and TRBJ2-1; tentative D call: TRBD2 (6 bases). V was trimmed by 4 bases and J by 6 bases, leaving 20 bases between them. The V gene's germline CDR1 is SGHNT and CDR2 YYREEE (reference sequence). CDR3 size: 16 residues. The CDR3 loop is CASSDGDFSAPNEQFF. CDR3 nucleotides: TGTGCCAGCAGCGACGGGGACTTCTCCGCTCCCAATGAGCAGTTCTTC.

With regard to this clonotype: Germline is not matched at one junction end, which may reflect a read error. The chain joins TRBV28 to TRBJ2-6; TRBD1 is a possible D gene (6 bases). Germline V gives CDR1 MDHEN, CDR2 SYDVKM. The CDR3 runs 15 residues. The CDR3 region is CTSSPTGTGANVLTF. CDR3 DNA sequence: TGTACCAGCAGCCCAACAGGGACTGGGGCCAACGTCCTGACTTTC.

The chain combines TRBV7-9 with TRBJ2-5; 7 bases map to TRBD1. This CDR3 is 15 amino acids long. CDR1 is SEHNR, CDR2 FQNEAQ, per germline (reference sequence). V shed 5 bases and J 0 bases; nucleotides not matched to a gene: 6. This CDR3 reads CASSLRQGYQETQYF. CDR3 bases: TGTGCCAGCAGCCTACGACAGGGATACCAAGAGACCCAGTACTTC.

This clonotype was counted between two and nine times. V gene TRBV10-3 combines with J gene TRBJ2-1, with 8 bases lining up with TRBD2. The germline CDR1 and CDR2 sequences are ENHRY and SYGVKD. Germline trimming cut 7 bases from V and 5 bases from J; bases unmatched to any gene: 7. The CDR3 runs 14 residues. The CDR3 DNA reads TGTGCCATCACCAGCGGGAGTCGGGACAATGAGCAGTTCTTC. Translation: CAITSGSRDNEQFF.